This is a list of T cell receptor beta chains from one sample in a study of shared clonotypes between healthy human individuals. Profiling relied on immunoSEQ multiplex PCR, and the TCRdb table lists in-frame clones only, not all of them. The sample holds about 470,000 clones, 75% to 85% seen once. Material for sequencing was PBMCs. Receptor source: a woman aged 40 to 50 in good health. Some clones in this sample may be carry-over from other donors' samples. CDR3s include the opening cysteine and the closing phenylalanine or tryptophan. The D gene is left open where the match is weak. For some rows the clone size is stated as once, few or many, or as a class when expanded; others skip it.

>TRBV15|TRBJ2-7|-|-
TGTGCCACCAGCAGAGATCGGGGGTACGAGCAGTACTTC
CATSRDRGYEQYF
>TRBV11-2|TRBJ2-5|few|TRBD1
TGTGCCAGCAGCAAACAGGGGTCTAAGTACCAAGAGACCCAGTACTTC
CASSKQGSKYQETQYF
>TRBV7-3|TRBJ2-2|-|TRBD2
TGTGCCAGCAGCCTGGGACTAGCGGGAGCGCCCGGTGGGGGAACCGGGGAGCTGTTTTTT
CASSLGLAGAPGGGTGELFF
>TRBV7-3|TRBJ2-3|-|TRBD2
TGTGCCAGCAGCCGGGGACTAGCGGGAGTGGTAGATACGCAGTATTTT
CASSRGLAGVVDTQYF
>TRBV5-4|TRBJ2-1|-|-
TGTGCAGAACAGGACAGACTTAACAATGAGCAGTTCTTC
CAEQDRLNNEQFF
>TRBV28|TRBJ2-2|once|TRBD2
TGTGCCAGCAGGGCCTCTAGCGGGGCCGAGGGGACCGGGGAGCTGTTTTTT
CASRASSGAEGTGELFF
>TRBV14|TRBJ2-1|once|-
TGTGCCAGCAGCCCCTATCGACAGGACTACAATGAGCAGTTCTTC
CASSPYRQDYNEQFF
>TRBV5-1|TRBJ2-5|-|-
TGCGCCAGCAGCTTGGTCGGGCCAGAAGAGACCCAGTACTTC
CASSLVGPEETQYF
>TRBV28|TRBJ2-7|-|TRBD2
TGTGCCAGCAGAATTGGGGGGGTCCTAGCGGGAGGGCACGACTCCTACGAGCAGTACTTC
CASRIGGVLAGGHDSYEQYF
>TRBV2|TRBJ2-1|-|TRBD2
TGTGCCAGCAGTGCGACTAGCGGGAGTATGGAGCAGTTCTTC
CASSATSGSMEQFF
>TRBV29-1|TRBJ1-1|-|-
TGCAGCGCTGGCTGGCCTGAAGCTTTCTTT
CSAGWPEAFF
>TRBV29-1|TRBJ2-5|-|TRBD2
TGCAGCGTTGATATAGCGGGTGGGGAGACCCAGTACTTC
CSVDIAGGETQYF
>TRBV6-1|TRBJ1-1|-|-
TGTGCCAGCAGGGACAGTGGTGGGACTGAAGCTTTCTTT
CASRDSGGTEAFF
>TRBV7-8|TRBJ2-1|once|-
TGTGCCAGCAGCTTAGTTGTTAGCGGAGTGCCCAATGAGCAGTTCTTC
CASSLVVSGVPNEQFF
>TRBV7-2|TRBJ1-3|-|TRBD1
TGTGCCAGCAGCTTAGTACCGGGACAGGTCTCTGGAAACACCATATATTTT
CASSLVPGQVSGNTIYF
>TRBV7-9|TRBJ2-4|-|-
TGTGCCAGCAGCCCAGGGAACGGGGCCAAAAACATTCAGTACTTC
CASSPGNGAKNIQYF
>TRBV5-1|TRBJ1-3|-|-
TGCGCCAGCAGCTTGGCCTCAGGGGCGAGAAACACCATATATTTT
CASSLASGARNTIYF
>TRBV20-1|TRBJ2-5|few|-
TGCAGTGCTAGTTTGATCGAGACCCAGTACTTC
CSASLIETQYF
>TRBV19|TRBJ1-3|-|-
TGTGCCAGTACTCGGCGCGGGGGAACTGGAAACACCATATATTTT
CASTRRGGTGNTIYF
>TRBV27|TRBJ2-1|-|-
TGTGCCAGCAGTTATGGGAGAGAAAACAATGAGCAGTTCTTC
CASSYGRENNEQFF
>TRBV4-2|TRBJ2-7|once|TRBD1
TGTGCCAGCAGCCTGGGACAGGGGTTTGACTACGAGCAGTACTTC
CASSLGQGFDYEQYF
>TRBV5-3|TRBJ1-2|once|-
TGTGCCAGAATAGGGAGAACCGAACATGGCTACACCTTC
CARIGRTEHGYTF
>TRBV5-4|TRBJ1-1|many|-
TGTGCCAGCGCCGGATCGAACACTGAAGCTTTCTTT
CASAGSNTEAFF
>TRBV5-5|TRBJ2-3|-|-
TGTGCCAGCAGCTTGGCGCCAGGAACATACACAGATACGCAGTATTTT
CASSLAPGTYTDTQYF
>TRBV2|TRBJ1-2|-|-
TGTGCCAGCAGTGACCCTCGACAGGCGCTTGGCTATGGCTACACCTTC
CASSDPRQALGYGYTF
>TRBV19|TRBJ2-2|-|-
TGTGCCAGTACCCCAAGAGGCCAGATAACCGGGGAGCTGTTTTTT
CASTPRGQITGELFF
>TRBV15|TRBJ1-5|-|-
TGTGCCACCAGCAGAGATATTCGTAATCAGCCCCAGCATTTT
CATSRDIRNQPQHF
>TRBV2|TRBJ1-6|-|-
TGTGCCAGCAGTGTAGTAAATTCACCCCTCCACTTT
CASSVVNSPLHF
>TRBV5-4|TRBJ2-2|-|TRBD2
TGTGCCAGCAGCGAGGGACTAGTGGTGAACACCGGGGAGCTGTTTTTT
CASSEGLVVNTGELFF
>TRBV11-3|TRBJ2-1|-|-
TGTGCCAGCAGTGTAACAGGTTATGAGCAGTTCTTC
CASSVTGYEQFF
>TRBV5-1|TRBJ2-1|-|-
TGCGCCAGCAGCTCCCTAGCTAACAACAATGAGCAGTTCTTC
CASSSLANNNEQFF
>TRBV11-2|TRBJ1-5|-|-
TGTGCCGTTGCATCTAGCAATCAGCCCCAGCATTTT
CAVASSNQPQHF
>TRBV6-1|TRBJ2-7|-|TRBD1
TGTGCCAGCAGTGAACCGGTCGGGACAGTAACCTACGAGCAGTACTTC
CASSEPVGTVTYEQYF